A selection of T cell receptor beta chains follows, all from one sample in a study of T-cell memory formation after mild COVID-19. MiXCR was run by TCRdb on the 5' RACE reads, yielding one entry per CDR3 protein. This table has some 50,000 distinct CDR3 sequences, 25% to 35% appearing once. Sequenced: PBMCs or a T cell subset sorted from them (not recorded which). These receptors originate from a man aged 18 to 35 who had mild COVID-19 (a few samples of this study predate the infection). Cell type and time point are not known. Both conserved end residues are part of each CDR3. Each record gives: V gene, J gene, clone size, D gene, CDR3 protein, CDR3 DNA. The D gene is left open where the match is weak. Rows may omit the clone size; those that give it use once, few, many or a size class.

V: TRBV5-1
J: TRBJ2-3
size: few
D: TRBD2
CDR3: CASSRSSSGGTDTQYF
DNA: TGCGCCAGCAGCCGCAGCAGTAGCGGGGGCACAGATACGCAGTATTTT

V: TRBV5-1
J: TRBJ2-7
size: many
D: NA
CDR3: CASSFLYEQYF
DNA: TGCGCCAGCAGCTTCCTCTACGAGCAGTACTTC

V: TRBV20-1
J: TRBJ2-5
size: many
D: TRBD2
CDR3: CSAQGTSGTQETQYF
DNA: TGCAGTGCCCAGGGGACTAGCGGCACCCAAGAGACCCAGTACTTC

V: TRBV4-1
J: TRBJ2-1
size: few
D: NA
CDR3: CASSPSPGTRGQYNEQFF
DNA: TGCGCCAGCAGCCCTAGCCCCGGGACACGGGGACAATACAATGAGCAGTTCTTC

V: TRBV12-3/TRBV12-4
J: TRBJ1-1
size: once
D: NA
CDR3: CASSFEARGGTEAFF
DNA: TGTGCCAGCAGTTTCGAGGCACGGGGCGGGACTGAAGCTTTCTTT

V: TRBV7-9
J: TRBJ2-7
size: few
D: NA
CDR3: CASSGLLSYEQYF
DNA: TGTGCCAGCAGCGGACTGCTATCCTACGAGCAGTACTTC

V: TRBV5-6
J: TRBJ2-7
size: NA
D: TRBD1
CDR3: CASSFAGTGWYEQYF
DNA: TGTGCCAGCAGCTTTGCCGGGACAGGGTGGTACGAGCAGTACTTC

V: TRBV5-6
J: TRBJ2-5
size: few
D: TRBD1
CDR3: CASSPTMRTGQLLGTQYF
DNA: TGTGCCAGCAGCCCGACAATGAGGACAGGCCAGCTTTTAGGGACCCAGTACTTC

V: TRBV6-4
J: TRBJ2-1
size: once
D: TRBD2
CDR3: CASSDTSGGANEQFF
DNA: TGTGCCAGCAGTGACACTAGCGGGGGGGCCAATGAGCAGTTCTTC

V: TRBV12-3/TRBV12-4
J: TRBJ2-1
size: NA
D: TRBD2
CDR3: CASRGRASGEQFF
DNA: TGTGCCAGCAGGGGGAGGGCATCTGGGGAGCAGTTCTTC

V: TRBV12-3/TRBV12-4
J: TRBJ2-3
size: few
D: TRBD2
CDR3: CASSYLGLSGTTDTQYF
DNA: TGTGCCAGCAGTTACCTCGGACTCAGCGGGACCACAGATACGCAGTATTTT

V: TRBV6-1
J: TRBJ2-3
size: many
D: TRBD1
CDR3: CASSEVDRGYFHTQYF
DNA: TGTGCCAGCAGTGAAGTTGACAGGGGGTATTTCCATACGCAGTATTTT

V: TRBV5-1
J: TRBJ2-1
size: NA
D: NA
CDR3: CASSAQGSGSYNEQFF
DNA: TGCGCCAGCAGCGCCCAAGGGAGCGGCTCCTACAATGAGCAGTTCTTC

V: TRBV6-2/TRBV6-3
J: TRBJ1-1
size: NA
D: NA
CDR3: CASSYSMGLTEAFF
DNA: TGTGCCAGCAGTTACTCGATGGGCCTCACTGAAGCTTTCTTT

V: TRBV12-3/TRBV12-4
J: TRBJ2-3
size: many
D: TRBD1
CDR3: CASSRTGGRTDTQYF
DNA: TGTGCCAGCAGTAGAACAGGGGGACGCACAGATACGCAGTATTTT

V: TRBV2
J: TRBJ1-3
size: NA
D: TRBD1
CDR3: CASKKAGQRKNTIYF
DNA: TGTGCCAGCAAAAAGGCGGGACAGCGGAAAAACACCATATATTTT

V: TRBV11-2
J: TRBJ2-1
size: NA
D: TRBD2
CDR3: CASSLEPSGISNEQFF
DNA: TGTGCCAGCAGCTTGGAACCTAGCGGGATTTCCAATGAGCAGTTCTTC

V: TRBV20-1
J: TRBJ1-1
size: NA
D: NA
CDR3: CSAQQGNTEAFF
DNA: TGCAGTGCTCAACAGGGTAACACTGAAGCTTTCTTT

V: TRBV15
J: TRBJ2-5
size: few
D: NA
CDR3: CATSRANPKETQYF
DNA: TGTGCCACCAGCAGGGCCAATCCCAAAGAGACCCAGTACTTC

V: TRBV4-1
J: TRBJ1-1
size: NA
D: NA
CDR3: CASSQEGGWANTEAFF
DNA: TGCGCCAGCAGCCAAGAGGGGGGGTGGGCGAACACTGAAGCTTTCTTT

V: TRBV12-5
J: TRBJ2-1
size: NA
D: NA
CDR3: CASGWARYNEQFF
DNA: TGTGCTAGTGGTTGGGCCCGCTACAATGAGCAGTTCTTC

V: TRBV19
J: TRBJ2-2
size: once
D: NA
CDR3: CASSAHRGGASLTGELFF
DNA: TGTGCCAGTAGTGCCCATCGAGGGGGGGCCTCCTTAACCGGGGAGCTGTTTTTT

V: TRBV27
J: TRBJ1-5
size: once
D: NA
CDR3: CASSLVGGTNQPQHF
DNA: TGTGCCAGCAGTTTAGTTGGGGGGACGAATCAGCCCCAGCATTTT

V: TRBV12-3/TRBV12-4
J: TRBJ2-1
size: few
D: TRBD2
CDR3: CASSPRLAGQFF
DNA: TGTGCCAGCAGTCCCCGACTAGCGGGGCAGTTCTTC

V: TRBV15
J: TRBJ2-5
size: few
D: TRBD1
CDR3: CATSRGGTGQETQYF
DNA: TGTGCCACCAGCAGAGGGGGGACAGGGCAAGAGACCCAGTACTTC

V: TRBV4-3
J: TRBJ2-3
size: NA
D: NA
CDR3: CASRLGGASTDTQYF
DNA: TGCGCCAGCAGACTGGGCGGGGCGAGTACAGATACGCAGTATTTT